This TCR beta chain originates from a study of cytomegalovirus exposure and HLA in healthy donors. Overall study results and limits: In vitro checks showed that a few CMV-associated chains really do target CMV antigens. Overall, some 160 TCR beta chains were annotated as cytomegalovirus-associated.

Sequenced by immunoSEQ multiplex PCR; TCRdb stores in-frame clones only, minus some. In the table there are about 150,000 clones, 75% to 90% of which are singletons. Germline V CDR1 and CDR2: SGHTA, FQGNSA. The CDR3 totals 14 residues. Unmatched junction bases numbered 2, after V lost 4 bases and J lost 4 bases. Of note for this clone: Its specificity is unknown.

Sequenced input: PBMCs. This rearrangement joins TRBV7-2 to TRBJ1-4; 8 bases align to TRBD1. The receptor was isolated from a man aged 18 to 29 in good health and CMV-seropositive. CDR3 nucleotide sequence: TGTGCCAGCAGCTGGACAGGGCTTAATGAAAAACTGTTTTTT. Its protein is CASSWTGLNEKLFF.